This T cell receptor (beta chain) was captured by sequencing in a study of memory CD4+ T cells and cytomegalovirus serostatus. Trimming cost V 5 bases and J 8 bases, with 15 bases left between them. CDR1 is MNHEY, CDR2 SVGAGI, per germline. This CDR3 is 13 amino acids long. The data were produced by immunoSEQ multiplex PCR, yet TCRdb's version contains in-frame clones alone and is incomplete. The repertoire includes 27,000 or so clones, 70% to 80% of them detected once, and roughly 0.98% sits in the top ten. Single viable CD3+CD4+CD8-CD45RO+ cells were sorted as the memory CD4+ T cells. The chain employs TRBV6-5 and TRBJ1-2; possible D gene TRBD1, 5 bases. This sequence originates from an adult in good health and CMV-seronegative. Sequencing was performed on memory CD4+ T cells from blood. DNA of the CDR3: TGTGCCAGCAGTCGGGGGGGGTTGTACGGCTACACCTTC. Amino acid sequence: CASSRGGLYGYTF.